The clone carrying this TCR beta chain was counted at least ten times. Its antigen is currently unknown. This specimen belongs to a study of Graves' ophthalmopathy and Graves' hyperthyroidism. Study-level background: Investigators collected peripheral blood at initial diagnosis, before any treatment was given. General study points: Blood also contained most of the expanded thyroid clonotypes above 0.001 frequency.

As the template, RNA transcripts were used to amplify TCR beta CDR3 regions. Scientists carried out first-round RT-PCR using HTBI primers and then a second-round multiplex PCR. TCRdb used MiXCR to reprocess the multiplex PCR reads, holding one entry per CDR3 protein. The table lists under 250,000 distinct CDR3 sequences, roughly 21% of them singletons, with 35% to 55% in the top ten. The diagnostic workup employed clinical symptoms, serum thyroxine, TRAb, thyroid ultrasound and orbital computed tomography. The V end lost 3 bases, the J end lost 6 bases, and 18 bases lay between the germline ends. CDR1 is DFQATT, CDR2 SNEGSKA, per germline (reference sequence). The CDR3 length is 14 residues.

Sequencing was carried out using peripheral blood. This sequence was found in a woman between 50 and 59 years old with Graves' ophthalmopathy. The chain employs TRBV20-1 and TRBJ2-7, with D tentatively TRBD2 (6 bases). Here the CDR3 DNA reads TGCAGTGCTAGGGCGACTAGTTATACCGGCGAGCAGTACTTC. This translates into CSARATSYTGEQYF.